This T cell receptor beta chain was identified during a study of beta chain features in type 1 diabetes (dated 2018 in TCRdb). In terms of the full investigation: No differences in mean age, gender distribution, total cell number or subset yield were found between patients and healthy donors. The study compared TCRB repertoires of sorted circulating CD4+ T cell subsets between recently diagnosed type 1 diabetes patients and matched healthy donors. Regulatory and stem cell-like memory subsets were isolated from only 8 patients and about eight healthy donors, whereas naive and central memory subsets came from all 28 donors. Across all samples, 90 million to 130 million sorted cells were examined, and cell number per subset correlated strongly with RNA yield. What the research found in general, with its limitations: Patients with type 1 diabetes made fewer insertions and deleted more nucleotides at VDJ recombination sites, implying thymic rearrangement abnormalities. PCR might favor shorter templates, but patient and control samples were amplified and corrected together, so any skew would affect both groups equally. Because cDNA rather than genomic DNA was sequenced, highly expressing activated cells could have been over-represented, although no difference in activation and CD3 levels was found between groups. In all four CD4+ subsets, TCRB CDR3 length was moderately but significantly shorter in type 1 diabetes patients. Naive, central memory and regulatory TCRB repertoires appeared to be more similar among patients than among healthy donors. Only small numbers of individuals were included in the HLA sub-analyses, which left unresolved whether HLA type had any influence on TCRB rearrangement.

Comments on this clone: What this receptor recognizes is not known. It has no much larger one-base neighbor in the sample; base qualities were not kept.

From each donor, a single peripheral blood sample of around 120 mL on average was drawn into heparinised tubes. Using a panel that included CD45RO, CCR7, CD25, CD127, CD95 and CD27, naive, central memory, regulatory and stem cell-like memory CD4+ T cells were sorted on a BD FACSAria II. Every sorted population had a purity above 95%. PBMCs were separated immediately by Lymphoprep density gradient centrifugation and were stained directly, without being cultured. So that batch effects would be minimized, each experiment stained and sorted samples in pairs, pairing one healthy donor with one patient. All of the isolated RNA was reverse transcribed with the High Capacity cDNA Reverse Transcription Kit, so expressed TCRB transcripts were sequenced. Naive, central memory and regulatory T cell samples underwent deep immunoSEQ sequencing, averaging about 3.57 million total reads per sample. After sorted cells were lysed in RLT buffer, RNA was extracted with DNase-treated RNeasy Micro or Mini kits, with the choice depending on cell number. Each cell subset was processed on its own to prevent cross-contamination, while patient and healthy donor samples were processed together. Using the immunoSEQ multiplex PCR, TCRB sequences were amplified from cDNA into 87-bp fragments spanning the CDR3 region. Amplicons were sequenced on the Illumina HiSeq platform. The paper's processing steps were these. Synthetic template baselines were used to correct PCR bias computationally, reads within Hamming distance 2 were collapsed together, and singletons that could not be merged were discarded. By aligning reads against IMGT, V, D and J genes, CDR3 length, and insertions or deletions at six rearrangement sites were assigned. Within each subset, clonotype counts were normalized to the number of sorted cells before true diversity and Gini coefficients were calculated with the tcR R package. The overlap coefficient, calculated on TCRB nucleotide sequences, was used to measure repertoire sharing. TCRdb carries this immuneACCESS record with in-frame sequences only. Its versions omit some clonotypes, under half of them owing to an unresolved V gene in the studies checked, with the rest unexplained. The V and J calls and clone size are taken from that table; D and trimming were inferred from the DNA. This sample gives approximately 170,000 clones in total; just over 9% of them show up just once. Approximately 2.3% of the sample goes to the ten largest clones.

The TCR sequence derives from a woman aged 18-30 years in good health. The sequencing sample was made of central memory CD4+ T cells from blood.

CDR3 reads: CASSQVPSGTGELFF. The sequenced DNA: TGCGCCAGCAGCCAAGTACCTAGCGGGACCGGGGAGCTGTTTTTT. Here the chain combines TRBV4-1 and TRBJ2-2; TRBD2 fits 8 bases in the junction. The CDR3 contains 15 residues, cysteine and phenylalanine counted. Only CDR3 DNA is held: 45 bases, read in frame from base 1. Sequences MGHRA (CDR1) and YSYEKL (CDR2) are obtained from the germline V gene. Trimming accounts for 1 base at V and 5 bases at J, while the number of junction bases matched to no gene is 3.